This T cell receptor (beta chain) derives from a study of T cells after yellow fever vaccination. About the study: Preparation of the low-cell-number fractions used SMART-Seq v4 Ultra Low Input. General study results and limits: Post-booster samples contained most primary-vaccination clones (approximately 96% CD4, around 88% CD8). Bulk-population clonotypes that are abundant could appear as contaminants in FACS-sorted repertoires.

TCRdb reprocessed the 5' RACE reads with MiXCR, giving one entry per CDR3 protein. The sample records around 360,000 distinct CDR3 sequences, around 10% being singletons. This clonotype was counted only a few times. Its antigen is not known. Germline V gene lookup returns CDR1 SGHRS and CDR2 YFSETQ. J lost 8 bases, V lost 4 bases, and 13 bases had no gene match. The CDR3 extends over 17 amino acids. J is TRBJ2-1 and V is TRBV5-1; 12 bases align to TRBD2. The TCR comes from a man younger than 35 who received the YFV17D yellow fever vaccine. This sample comprised PBMCs, obtained on the day of the first yellow fever vaccination. For the CDR3, the DNA is TGCGCCAGCAGCCCAACCGCGATCTCTAGCGGGGGGGATGAGCAGTTCTTC. Translated: CASSPTAISSGGDEQFF.